The clone carrying this T cell receptor (beta chain) has more than one count but fewer than ten. The record originates from a study of blood T cells in healthy people across ages. Donors were healthy Caucasian individuals from Russia aged roughly 6 to 90. Per-sample yields of isolated PBMCs were at least 6 million. A sample-barcoded 5' primer and a J-beta primer mix were used in a second PCR of roughly 7 to 12 cycles. TCRdb passed the 5' RACE reads through MiXCR, listing each CDR3 protein once. There are around 800,000 distinct CDR3 sequences in the sample; around 45% occur only once, and around 18% lies in the top ten. V lost 0 bases to trimming and J lost 5 bases; unmatched junction nucleotides: 13. The CDR3 is 18 amino acids. Germline lookup yields CDR1 SGHRS and CDR2 YFSETQ.

This chain connects TRBV5-1 to TRBJ2-1, with 8 nucleotides matching TRBD2. The sample taken for sequencing was blood. The sequence was collected from a man older than 75 in good health. CDR3 bases: TGCGCCAGCAGCTTGGCTCGAGGAGCGGGAGAGGGGAACAATGAGCAGTTCTTC. Translated: CASSLARGAGEGNNEQFF.